The entry below gives a single TCR beta chain sequence along with its context. Its specificity is unknown. V gave up 6 bases and J gave up 2 bases, with 14 bases separating them. Germline-derived CDR1 and CDR2 are DFQATT and SNEGSKA (reference sequence). The CDR3 length is 14 residues. This entry comes from a study of T cells after yellow fever vaccination. Points from the study as a whole: Clones from primary vaccination mostly reappeared after the booster (approximately 95% CD4, roughly 87% CD8). A small proportion of clonotypes was detected in both the CD4 and CD8 compartments.

A process of 5'RACE template switching, which added a universal primer site and UMIs, was used to make TCR cDNA. TCRdb reanalysed the 5' RACE reads using MiXCR and keeps one entry per CDR3 protein. The data hold approximately 510,000 distinct CDR3 sequences, with just over 20% observed a single time. The chain has TRBV20-1 and TRBJ1-5; a possible D gene is TRBD1 (5 bases). The receptor was isolated from a young man who received the YFV17D yellow fever vaccine. This material consisted of PBMCs, taken roughly 23 days after the first yellow fever vaccination. The CDR3 bases are TGCAGTGCCAATCGGGGGGGTCGCAATCAGCCCCAGCATTTT. Translated: CSANRGGRNQPQHF.